This T cell receptor (beta chain) was sequenced in a study of T-cell reconstitution after alpha-beta-depleted transplantation in children. Germline V gene lookup returns CDR1 SGHAT and CDR2 FQDESV (reference sequence). The CDR3 is 13 amino acids. V was cut by 8 bases and J by 3 bases, with 11 bases left in between. The table lists this clonotype with many counts. Unique molecular identifiers were used in preparing the TCRbeta library. MiXCR, run by TCRdb on the PCR reads, gives a single entry per CDR3 protein. The table records 83,000 or so distinct CDR3 sequences, 7% to 10% of them present only once.

The receptor was isolated from a human donor who donated a stem cell graft to a child with congenital amegakaryocytic thrombocytopenia. The chain uses TRBV11-1 and TRBJ2-1, with TRBD2 as a possible D gene (6 bases). Sequencing used PBMCs from the stem cell graft donor, obtained from the stem cell graft. The CDR3 protein is CASARRGYNEQFF. DNA of the CDR3: TGTGCCAGCGCTCGGCGGGGCTACAATGAGCAGTTCTTC.